A single sample is the source of the 15 T cell receptor beta chains below, sequenced in a study of T-cell reconstitution after alpha-beta-depleted transplantation in children. Unique molecular identifiers were built into the TCRbeta library. TCRdb itself ran the PCR reads through MiXCR, one entry per CDR3 protein. The table includes 300,000 to 350,000 distinct CDR3 sequences, around 25% detected once. The sequencing used PBMCs, mostly from graft donor cells, collected 180 days after TCRalphabeta/CD19-depleted stem cell transplant. These receptors were collected from a male patient younger than 18 who had a stem cell transplant for acute lymphoblastic leukemia, so the T cells may come from the graft donor.

The rearrangement links TRBV20-1 to TRBJ2-1, with unresolved D. CDR1 and CDR2 from the germline V gene are DFQATT and SNEGSKA (reference sequence). V was pared by 0 bases and J by 6 bases, with 6 bases between. CDR3 length: 12 residues. The CDR3 DNA reads TGCAGTGCTAGAGATAAGGTCAATGAGCAGTTCTTC. It encodes CSARDKVNEQFF.

The chain employs TRBV7-2 and TRBJ2-3; no definite D call. This CDR3 region has 16 residues. Trimming cost V 0 bases and J 4 bases, with 14 bases left between them. Germline lookup yields CDR1 SGHTA and CDR2 FQGNSA. In DNA form, the CDR3 reads TGTGCCAGCAGCTTAGCACTGACCCAGAGGTCAGATACGCAGTATTTT. This translates into CASSLALTQRSDTQYF.

V is TRBV12-3 or TRBV12-4 and J is TRBJ2-7; tentative D call: TRBD2 (5 bases). The V end was cut by 0 bases, the J end by 12 bases, with 12 bases between. CDR3 size: 12 residues. CDR3 loop: CASSLAQRYWYF. CDR3 DNA sequence: TGTGCCAGCAGTTTAGCCCAGCGGTATTGGTACTTC.

This clonotype turned up a few times. V and J are TRBV12-3 or TRBV12-4 and TRBJ1-1; D is unclear. The CDR3 runs to 13 residues. V lost 2 bases, J lost 7 bases, and 11 bases lay in between. CDR3 DNA: TGTGCCAGCAGTTTATGGAGGTCCGGTGAAGCTTTCTTT. This sequence encodes CASSLWRSGEAFF.

This clonotype was seen a handful of times. J is TRBJ1-1 and V is TRBV4-1, with 8 bases matching TRBD1. From germline, CDR1 is MGHRA and CDR2 YSYEKL. This CDR3 spans 15 amino acids. Trimming took 4 bases from V and 2 from J; bases not matched to a gene: 6. CDR3 region: CASSPVTGVNTEAFF. The CDR3 DNA follows: TGCGCCAGCAGCCCTGTGACAGGGGTTAACACTGAAGCTTTCTTT.

The chain joins TRBV18 to TRBJ1-2; D call uncertain. The germline V gene encodes CDR1 KGHSH and CDR2 LQKENI. V lost 5 bases to trimming and J lost 10 bases, with 17 bases between them. This CDR3 is built from 13 residues. In DNA form, the CDR3 reads TGTGCCAGCTCAACCCGGAGGGCACAGCCCTACACCTTC. This translates into CASSTRRAQPYTF.

This clonotype was seen more than once but under ten times. The chain carries TRBV7-3 and TRBJ1-1; weak D call: TRBD1 (5 bases). Germline CDR1 is SGHTA and CDR2 is FQGTGA. The CDR3 is 13 residues long. Deletions cut 5 bases from V and 2 bases from J, with 9 bases between. CDR3 coding DNA: TGTGCCAGCAGCGCCGGGGCCAACACTGAAGCTTTCTTT. Its translation is CASSAGANTEAFF.

The chain employs TRBV19 and TRBJ2-3; 10 bases align to TRBD2. Trimming at V came to 3 bases and at J to 5 bases, leaving 8 bases not matched to a gene. The CDR3 length is 16 residues. Germline lookup yields CDR1 LNHDA and CDR2 SQIVND (reference sequence). CDR3 loop: CASSMDLAGEEDTQYF. The CDR3 DNA is TGTGCCAGTAGTATGGATCTAGCGGGAGAGGAAGATACGCAGTATTTT.

The gene calls are TRBV5-1 and TRBJ1-5; no definite D call. Trimming cost V 2 bases and J 7 bases, with 7 bases left between them. Per the germline V gene, CDR1 is SGHRS and CDR2 is YFSETQ. This CDR3 spans 12 amino acids. CDR3 DNA sequence: TGCGCCAGCAGCTTCCTTGGACAGCCCCAGCATTTT. Translating it yields CASSFLGQPQHF.

The gene calls are TRBV7-9 and TRBJ1-1; no reliable D call. The germline V gene encodes CDR1 SEHNR and CDR2 FQNEAQ (reference sequence). Between the trimmed V and J ends, which lost 7 bases and 2 bases, there was a span of 11 bases. The length of the CDR3 is 13 residues. The CDR3 DNA sequence: TGTGCCAGCACCTTCACCCCTAACACTGAAGCTTTCTTT. Translation gives CASTFTPNTEAFF.

V usage is TRBV6-1 and J usage is TRBJ1-1, with unresolved D. Germline V gene sequence: CDR1 MNHNS, CDR2 SASEGT. Trimming shortened V by 6 bases and J by 3 bases, and 11 bases separated the two germline ends. The CDR3 spans 13 residues. The CDR3 reads CASSPTRYTEAFF. CDR3 bases: TGTGCCAGCAGCCCTACAAGGTACACTGAAGCTTTCTTT.

This clonotype occurred a few times. The CDR3, as DNA: TGTGCCAGCAGCAAACCGCGAGGGACTGGAAGGAATGAGCAGTTCTTC. It yields the protein CASSKPRGTGRNEQFF. This chain connects TRBV7-9 to TRBJ2-1, with D possibly being TRBD2 (6 bases). The ends were cut back, 5 bases at V and 7 bases at J, with 21 bases in the middle. The CDR3 covers 16 residues. Germline CDR1 SEHNR, CDR2 FQNEAQ (reference sequence).

This clonotype was observed a handful of times. V and J are TRBV18 and TRBJ2-7, with D possibly being TRBD2 (6 bases). This CDR3 spans 18 amino acids. Per germline, CDR1 KGHSH and CDR2 LQKENI. With 2 bases removed from V and 0 bases from J, the gap between germline ends came to 20 bases. The DNA for the CDR3 is TGTGCCAGCTCACCAGAAGGGGCGGGACGGATGAGCTCCTACGAGCAGTACTTC. Its protein product is CASSPEGAGRMSSYEQYF.

This clonotype came up many times. J is TRBJ2-5 and V is TRBV12-3 or TRBV12-4; D tentatively reads TRBD1 or TRBD2 (5 bases each). This CDR3 has 14 amino acids. V was trimmed by 5 bases and J by 3 bases, leaving 13 bases between them. CDR3 amino acids: CASSLRGGEETQYF. The CDR3 coding sequence is TGTGCCAGCAGTCTCCGGGGCGGCGAAGAGACCCAGTACTTC.

This clonotype was observed a few times. The V gene is TRBV12-3 or TRBV12-4, the J gene TRBJ1-2; the D gene is possibly TRBD1 (5 bases). With 5 bases removed from V and 1 base from J, the gap between germline ends came to 14 bases. The CDR3 is 15 amino acids. The DNA of the CDR3 is TGTGCCAGCAGTCCCCTGGACAAACGTAACTATGGCTACACCTTC. The encoded protein is CASSPLDKRNYGYTF.